This T cell receptor beta chain was retrieved from a study of graft-versus-host responses after intestinal transplantation. Remarks on this clone: The antigen is not known.

CDR3 length: 15 residues. V was shortened by 3 bases and J by 6 bases, with 12 bases between the two germline ends. CDR1 and CDR2 from the germline V gene are MNHNS and SASEGT. The data were produced by immunoSEQ multiplex PCR, yet TCRdb's version contains in-frame clones alone and is incomplete. The table records 75,000 to 90,000 clones, approximately 91% of them present only once. The sequencing here drew on unstimulated CD4+ T cells sorted from spleen or lymph node cells, taken before intestinal transplant. The chain recombines TRBV6-1 with TRBJ1-6, with D unclear. This receptor was taken from a human donor who received an intestinal transplant. CDR3 in amino acids: CASSESGGSNSPLHF. CDR3 DNA: TGTGCCAGCAGTGAGAGTGGAGGAAGTAATTCACCCCTCCACTTT.